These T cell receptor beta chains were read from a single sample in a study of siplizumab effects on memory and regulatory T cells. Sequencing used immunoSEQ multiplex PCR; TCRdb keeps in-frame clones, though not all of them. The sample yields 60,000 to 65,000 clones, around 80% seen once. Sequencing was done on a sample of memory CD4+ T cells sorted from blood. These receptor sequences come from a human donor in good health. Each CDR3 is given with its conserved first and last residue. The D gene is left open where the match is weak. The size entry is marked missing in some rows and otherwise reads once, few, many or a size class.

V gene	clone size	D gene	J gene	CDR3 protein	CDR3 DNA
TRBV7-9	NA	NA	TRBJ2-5	CASSLGAQETQYF	TGTGCCAGCAGCTTAGGGGCCCAAGAGACCCAGTACTTC
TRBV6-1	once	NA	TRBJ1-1	CASSESWGGSAFF	TGTGCCAGCAGTGAATCTTGGGGGGGCTCGGCTTTCTTT
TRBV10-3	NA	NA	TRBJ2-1	CATSESRQGNNEQFF	TGTGCCACCAGTGAGTCTCGCCAGGGGAACAATGAGCAGTTCTTC
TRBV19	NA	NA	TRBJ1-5	CASRTDSLYQPQHF	TGTGCCAGTAGGACTGACAGTCTTTATCAGCCCCAGCATTTT
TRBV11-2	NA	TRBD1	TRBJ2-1	CASSTQGAAYNEQFF	TGTGCCAGCAGCACGCAGGGGGCAGCCTACAATGAGCAGTTCTTC
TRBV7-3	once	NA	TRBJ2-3	CASSPLSTDTQYF	TGTGCCAGCAGCCCACTAAGCACAGATACGCAGTATTTT
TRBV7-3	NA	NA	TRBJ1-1	CASRLQGDWSEAFF	TGTGCCAGCAGGTTACAGGGAGATTGGTCTGAAGCTTTCTTT
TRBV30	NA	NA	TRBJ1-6	CAWSVQAFSNSPLHF	TGTGCCTGGAGTGTACAGGCTTTTTCTAATTCACCCCTCCACTTT
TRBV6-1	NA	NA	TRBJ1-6	CASRLTARGSPLHF	TGTGCCAGCAGGCTGACTGCGAGAGGATCACCCCTCCACTTT
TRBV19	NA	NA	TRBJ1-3	CASSIPALSGNTIYF	TGTGCCAGTAGTATCCCGGCCCTCTCTGGAAACACCATATATTTT
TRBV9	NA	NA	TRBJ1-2	CASSPTHSVNNYGYTF	TGTGCCAGCAGCCCAACCCACAGTGTAAATAACTATGGCTACACCTTC
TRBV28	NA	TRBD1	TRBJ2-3	CASSSMDRALTDTQYF	TGTGCCAGCAGTTCGATGGACAGGGCACTCACAGATACGCAGTATTTT
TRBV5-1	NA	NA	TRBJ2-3	CASSLGGSPSTDTQYF	TGCGCCAGCAGCTTGGGGGGGTCCCCTAGCACAGATACGCAGTATTTT
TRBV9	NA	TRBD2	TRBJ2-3	CASSVASSGGADTQYF	TGTGCCAGCAGCGTAGCTTCTAGCGGGGGAGCAGATACGCAGTATTTT
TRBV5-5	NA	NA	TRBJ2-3	CASSLEGSVWDTQYF	TGTGCCAGCAGCTTGGAAGGCTCTGTTTGGGATACGCAGTATTTT
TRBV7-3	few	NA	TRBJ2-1	CASSFQANYNEQFF	TGTGCCAGCAGCTTCCAAGCGAACTACAATGAGCAGTTCTTC
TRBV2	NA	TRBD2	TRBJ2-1	CASRLGLAGRNEQFF	TGTGCCAGCAGGTTAGGACTAGCGGGGAGGAATGAGCAGTTCTTC
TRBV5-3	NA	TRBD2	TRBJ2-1	CARSSKKLAGDPSRQFF	TGTGCCAGAAGCTCGAAGAAACTAGCGGGGGACCCATCTCGGCAGTTCTTC
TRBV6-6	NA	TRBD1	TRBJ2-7	CASTIRQGIYEQYF	TGTGCCAGCACGATCAGACAGGGGATCTACGAGCAGTACTTC
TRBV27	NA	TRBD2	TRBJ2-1	CASTLGGGYNEQFF	TGTGCCAGCACTCTCGGGGGGGGGTACAATGAGCAGTTCTTC
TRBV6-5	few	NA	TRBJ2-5	CASSISGTAETQYF	TGTGCCAGCAGTATCTCCGGGACTGCAGAGACCCAGTACTTC
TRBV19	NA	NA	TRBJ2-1	CASSIAWDWGQFF	TGTGCCAGTAGTATCGCCTGGGACTGGGGGCAGTTCTTC
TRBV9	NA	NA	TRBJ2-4	CASSVGSLAKNIQYF	TGTGCCAGCAGCGTAGGAAGTCTAGCCAAAAACATTCAGTACTTC
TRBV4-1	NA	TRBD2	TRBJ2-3	CASSTREGADTQYF	TGCGCCAGCAGCACCCGGGAGGGGGCAGATACGCAGTATTTT
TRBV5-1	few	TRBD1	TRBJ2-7	CASSRTGGDSYEQYF	TGCGCCAGCAGCCGGACAGGGGGGGACTCCTACGAGCAGTACTTC
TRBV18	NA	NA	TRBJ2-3	CASSRTTDTDTQYF	TGTGCCAGCTCACGGACGACAGACACAGATACGCAGTATTTT
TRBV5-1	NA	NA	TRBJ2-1	CASRPSGQRGGPNEQFF	TGCGCCAGCAGGCCATCGGGACAACGAGGGGGGCCTAATGAGCAGTTCTTC
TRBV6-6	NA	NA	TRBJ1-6	CASSYFRAGNSPLHF	TGTGCCAGCAGTTACTTCCGAGCAGGCAATTCACCCCTCCACTTT
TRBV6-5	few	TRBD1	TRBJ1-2	CASTDGQGANGYTF	TGTGCCAGCACCGACGGCCAGGGGGCCAATGGCTACACCTTC
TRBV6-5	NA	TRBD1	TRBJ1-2	CASSIRGNANYGYTF	TGTGCCAGCAGTATCAGGGGGAACGCTAACTATGGCTACACCTTC
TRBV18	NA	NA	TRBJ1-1	CASSQAKGGNTEAFF	TGTGCCAGCTCACAAGCGAAGGGGGGAAACACTGAAGCTTTCTTT
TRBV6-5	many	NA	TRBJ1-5	CASSRHLSNQPQHF	TGTGCCAGCAGCCGACACCTTAGCAATCAGCCCCAGCATTTT
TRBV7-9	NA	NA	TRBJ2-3	CASSLQLTQYF	TGTGCCAGCAGCCTCCAGCTTACGCAGTATTTT